Given below is one T cell receptor (beta chain) in context. Its antigen remains unidentified. A much larger clone differs from this one at a single base, so this may be a read error. The data were taken from a study of breast tumors, draining lymph nodes, adjacent tissues. Breast cancer patients provided tissue from their axillary draining lymph nodes. MiXCR, applied by TCRdb to the multiplex PCR reads, yields one record per CDR3 protein. The sample lists about 300,000 distinct CDR3 sequences, around 30% seen once, with about 1% in the top ten. Points from the study as a whole: That most tumor T cells come from lymph nodes remained unproven. Most tumor T cells seemingly derive from lymph node, then expand in tumor.

The receptor was derived from a female donor with breast cancer. Some clones in this sample may be carry-over from other donors' samples. Sequencing was done on a sample of axillary lymph node tissue.

In DNA, the CDR3 is TGCGCCAGCAGCTCTGGGGGACAGTGGAAGGCCCAGTACTTC. Its protein is CASSSGGQWKAQYF. This chain uses TRBV5-1 with TRBJ2-5, with TRBD1 matching 7 bases. This CDR3 has 14 residues. CDR1 and CDR2 (germline): SGHRS, YFSETQ. With 3 bases clipped from V and 9 bases from J, the junction kept 11 bases outside the gene matches.